The 14 T cell receptor beta chains in this list originate from one sample, sequenced in a study of spatial heterogeneity in lung cancer. Points from the study as a whole: Tumor mutation counts were tracked by expanded intratumoral alpha and beta TCR counts.

TCRdb re-derived calls from the 5' RACE reads in MiXCR, one entry per CDR3 protein. In the table there are some 100,000 distinct CDR3 sequences, about 4.6% of which are singletons. Sample time point: sample taken at primary tumor resection. The antigens for these receptors are not known. This specimen was lung tumor tissue, taken at surgery. The receptors were sampled from a male donor with early-stage non-small cell lung cancer.

V gene TRBV6-5 combines with J gene TRBJ2-6; D possibly corresponds to TRBD1 (6 bases). From germline, CDR1 is MNHEY and CDR2 SVGAGI. This CDR3 is 15 amino acids long. V was cut by 6 bases and J by 2 bases, with 11 bases left in between. The CDR3 sequence: CASSYTGTGANVLTF. In DNA form, the CDR3 reads TGTGCCAGCAGCTACACAGGGACTGGGGCCAACGTCCTGACTTTC.

This clonotype appeared many times. The chain employs TRBV5-1 and TRBJ1-1, with D tentatively TRBD1 (5 bases). The CDR3 has 15 residues. V was trimmed by 0 bases and J by 4 bases, leaving 13 bases between them. CDR1 and CDR2 (germline): SGHRS, YFSETQ. The CDR3 bases are TGCGCCAGCAGCTTGGCCCAGCAGGGAGGCACTGAAGCTTTCTTT. This sequence encodes CASSLAQQGGTEAFF.

This clonotype appeared many times. V and J are TRBV11-2 and TRBJ1-1; D ambiguous. The germline V gene has CDR1 SGHAT and CDR2 FQNNGV. CDR3 length: 12 residues. V was shortened by 0 bases and J by 8 bases, with 7 bases between the two germline ends. The CDR3 reads CASSLDLAEAFF. In DNA, the CDR3 is TGTGCCAGCAGCTTAGATCTGGCCGAAGCTTTCTTT.

There are a few counts of this clonotype. This chain links TRBV11-1 with TRBJ2-1, with 12 nucleotides matching TRBD2. Looked up from germline, CDR1 is SGHAT and CDR2 is FQDESV (reference sequence). The V gene end was trimmed by 7 bases and the J gene end by 7 bases; junction bases not matched to a gene: 8. The CDR3 consists of 15 residues. The DNA of the CDR3 is TGTGCCAGCACCGAGACTAGCGGGAGTTGGAATGAGCAGTTCTTC. This sequence encodes CASTETSGSWNEQFF.

There are many counts of this clonotype. This chain uses TRBV27 with TRBJ1-2, with unresolved D. Germline CDR1 and CDR2: MNHEY and SMNVEV (reference sequence). The ends were cut back, 4 bases at V and 4 bases at J, with 13 bases in the middle. The CDR3 has 14 amino acids. DNA for the CDR3: TGTGCCAGCAGTTCTGTTTTGGACCTCTATGGCTACACCTTC. Amino acids: CASSSVLDLYGYTF.

This clonotype has a count of ten or more. The chain carries TRBV5-1 and TRBJ1-6; 7 positions match TRBD1. This CDR3 has 15 amino acids. V was pared by 3 bases and J by 4 bases, with 4 bases of the junction left unmatched. Germline CDR1 is SGHRS and CDR2 is YFSETQ. In nucleotides, the CDR3 is TGCGCCAGCAGCTCAGGGGGTCGATATAATTCACCCCTCCACTTT. Its translation is CASSSGGRYNSPLHF.

This clonotype was seen at least ten times. V is TRBV5-5 and J is TRBJ2-1; D remains unclear. V dropped 6 bases and J dropped 7 bases, with 20 bases sitting between them. Germline V gene sequence: CDR1 SGHKS, CDR2 YYEKEE (reference sequence). CDR3 length: 15 amino acids. The CDR3 region is CASTYGSRNWNEQFF. For the CDR3, the DNA is TGTGCCAGCACCTACGGTAGTAGAAACTGGAATGAGCAGTTCTTC.

This clonotype was counted at least ten times. This chain uses TRBV5-4 with TRBJ2-1; D may be TRBD2 (6 bases). The V end lost 4 bases, the J end lost 4 bases, and 12 bases lay between the germline ends. Germline CDR1 reads SGHNT; CDR2 reads YYREEE (reference sequence). The CDR3 totals 14 residues. The CDR3 DNA follows: TGTGCCAGCAGCACCCGGGACTTTTACAATGAGCAGTTCTTC. Translation: CASSTRDFYNEQFF.

This sequence joins TRBV11-1 and TRBJ2-5; 13 bases match TRBD2. The germline gives CDR1 SGHAT, CDR2 FQDESV (reference sequence). The CDR3 runs 15 residues. V trimming: 5 bases; J trimming: 7 bases; junction bases outside the gene matches: 7. The CDR3 nucleotides are TGTGCCAGCAGCCCGCTGACTAGCGGGGGGCTGACCCAGTACTTC. The encoded protein is CASSPLTSGGLTQYF.

The genes are TRBV12-3 or TRBV12-4 and TRBJ2-1, with D unclear. The CDR3 has 16 residues. Trimming left V 1 base short and J 4 bases short, with 14 bases between. DNA for the CDR3: TGTGCCAGCAGTTTAGAAGGGTCGGATCTATACAATGAGCAGTTCTTC. Its translation is CASSLEGSDLYNEQFF.

This clonotype was detected many times. The V call is TRBV5-1, the J call TRBJ2-5; possible D gene TRBD2, 5 bases. V was pared by 0 bases and J by 9 bases, with 12 bases between. This CDR3 region has 13 residues. Per the germline V gene, CDR1 is SGHRS and CDR2 is YFSETQ. The CDR3 protein is CASSLEAPEAQYF. The CDR3 DNA reads as TGCGCCAGCAGCTTGGAGGCCCCGGAGGCCCAGTACTTC.

This clonotype has a count of ten or more. This chain joins TRBV28 and TRBJ2-1; 10 bases map to TRBD1. Germline V gene lookup returns CDR1 MDHEN and CDR2 SYDVKM. The CDR3 spans 16 residues. J was trimmed by 13 bases and V by 6 bases; bases with no gene match: 18. The CDR3 DNA is TGTGCCAGCAGGGAATCCGGGACAGGGGTTTTTTGGGAACAGTTCTTC. Protein: CASRESGTGVFWEQFF. Full variable domain (missing parts from reference TRBV28 and TRBJ2-1): DVKVTQSSRYLVKRTGEKVFLECVQDMDHENMFWYRQDPGLGLRLIYFSYDVKMKEKGDIPEGYSVSREKKERFSLILESASTNQTSMYLCASRESGTGVFWEQFFGPGTRLTVL.

This clonotype has a count of ten or more. The chain combines TRBV10-3 with TRBJ2-3; 10 positions match TRBD2. Germline CDR1 reads ENHRY; CDR2 reads SYGVKD. CDR3 size: 17 residues. The ends lost 0 bases at V and 10 bases at J; junction bases unmatched: 13. DNA of the CDR3: TGTGCCATCAGTGAGTCTCTCGCTAGCGGGAGTCCACTAGCGCAGTATTTT. Protein product: CAISESLASGSPLAQYF.

This clonotype has ten or more counts. The chain has TRBV12-3 or TRBV12-4 and TRBJ1-5, with 9 bases that match TRBD1. The V and J ends lost 4 bases and 5 bases, in that order; junction bases with no gene match: 3. CDR3 length equals 14 residues. This chain's CDR3 is CASSYRGRYQPQHF. The CDR3, as DNA: TGTGCCAGCAGTTACAGGGGGCGTTATCAGCCCCAGCATTTT.